One and the same sample provided the 6 T cell receptor beta chains below, sequenced in a study of response to subunit inactivated influenza vaccine. TCRdb called the RT-PCR reads again in MiXCR, with one record for every CDR3 protein. The sample includes around 180,000 distinct CDR3 sequences, 9.2% of them seen just once. Sample: non-naive T cells sorted from PBMCs, taken on the day of vaccination. These receptors all come from a man in his forties or fifties who received an inactivated influenza vaccine.

The chain couples TRBV28 to TRBJ1-5; D gene ambiguous. The CDR3 is 11 residues long. The germline V gene has CDR1 MDHEN and CDR2 SYDVKM. V lost 4 bases to trimming and J lost 9 bases, with 7 bases between them. CDR3 sequence (DNA): TGTGCCAGCAGTTCTACGGGGCCCCAGCATTTT. This encodes CASSSTGPQHF.

The chain links TRBV6-5 to TRBJ2-7; 7 bases line up with TRBD1. Germline CDR1 MNHEY, CDR2 SVGAGI. This CDR3 region has 13 residues. Trimming cost V 2 bases and J 3 bases; bases outside gene matches: 1. The CDR3 reads CASSYDRDYEQYF. In nucleotides, the CDR3 is TGTGCCAGCAGTTACGACAGGGACTACGAGCAGTACTTC.

This clonotype was found a few times. The chain joins TRBV6-2 or TRBV6-3 to TRBJ1-2, with TRBD1 identical over 7 bases. The V gene's germline CDR1 is MNHEY and CDR2 SVGEGT. The V segment lost 2 bases and the J segment 8 bases; nucleotides outside the gene matches: 11. The CDR3 is made up of 15 amino acids. The CDR3 sequence is CASSYARTGLSGYTF. The DNA for the CDR3 is TGTGCCAGCAGTTACGCCAGGACAGGATTAAGCGGCTACACCTTC.

The genes are TRBV2 and TRBJ2-2; perhaps TRBD1 as D (6 bases). V lost 5 bases and J 1 base, leaving 23 bases between the germline ends. This CDR3 has 19 residues. Per the germline V gene, CDR1 is SNHLY and CDR2 is FYNNEI. CDR3 in DNA: TGTGCCAGCAGTTCCCCCTCGAGCTTGAACAGGGAGAACACCGGGGAGCTGTTTTTT. Translated: CASSSPSSLNRENTGELFF.

This clonotype appeared many times. Being one base from a much bigger clone, this may be a read error. The genes are TRBV6-2 or TRBV6-3 and TRBJ1-1; no clear D. This CDR3 region has 12 residues. Trimming took 2 bases from V and 7 from J, leaving 8 bases between them. The germline V gene encodes CDR1 MNHEY and CDR2 SVGEGT. CDR3 sequence (DNA): TGTGCCAGCAGTTACGGACGGAATGAAGCTTTCTTT. Protein sequence: CASSYGRNEAFF.

The J gene is TRBJ2-7, the V gene TRBV4-1, with a weak D call TRBD2 (7 bases). V lost 4 bases to trimming and J lost 3 bases, with 13 bases between them. Looked up from germline, CDR1 is MGHRA and CDR2 is YSYEKL. The CDR3 has 14 residues. CDR3 loop: CASSRGGESYEQYF. Written as DNA, the CDR3 is TGCGCCAGCAGCCGGGGGGGCGAAAGCTACGAGCAGTACTTC.